Below are 11 T cell receptor beta chains sequenced from a single sample in a study of molecular identifiers for immune sequencing clone quantification. TCRdb redid the calling of the PCR reads with MiXCR, one entry per CDR3 protein. The data contain about 320,000 distinct CDR3 sequences, 24% of them singletons. The material sequenced was naive CD8+ T cells from blood, with Jurkat cell RNA spiked in. Subset reported: FACS-sorted CD8+CD4-CCR7+CD45RA+ naive T cells. The source of these receptors is a human donor in good health. Some libraries in this study had Jurkat cell RNA spiked in.

This clonotype was seen at least ten times. The V gene is TRBV9, the J gene TRBJ2-2, with a weak D call TRBD1 (5 bases). Germline CDR1 is SGDLS and CDR2 is YYNGEE. The CDR3 spans 14 residues. V lost 2 bases and J 6 bases, leaving 11 bases between the germline ends. The CDR3 loop reads CASSVWPGSGELFF. CDR3 coding DNA: TGTGCCAGCAGCGTTTGGCCAGGGTCCGGGGAGCTGTTTTTT.

This clonotype was recorded at least ten times. CDR3 sequence reads: CASTLGGDSPLHF. The CDR3 region has the DNA TGTGCCAGCACCCTAGGGGGGGATTCACCCCTCCACTTT. V and J are TRBV3-1 and TRBJ1-6; tentatively, D is TRBD1 (6 bases). The CDR3 contains 13 residues. The V gene's germline CDR1 is LGHDT and CDR2 YNNKEL (reference sequence). Trimming cost V 7 bases and J 8 bases, with 12 bases left between them.

In its sample, this clonotype was seen a few times. The chain joins TRBV29-1 to TRBJ2-1, with 12 positions matching TRBD1. The V gene end was trimmed by 6 bases and the J gene end by 7 bases; junction bases not matched to a gene: 10. The CDR3 sequence is 15 residues long. Germline V gene lookup returns CDR1 SQVTM and CDR2 ANQGSEA. CDR3 coding DNA: TGCAGCGTACGGGACAGGGGGCGATTGGGGAATGAGCAGTTCTTC. The encoded protein is CSVRDRGRLGNEQFF.

V gene TRBV5-6 combines with J gene TRBJ2-7; 10 bases map to TRBD1. Germline loops: CDR1 SGHDT, CDR2 YYEEEE. CDR3 size: 15 residues. V gave up 0 bases and J gave up 6 bases; unmatched junction bases: 6. CDR3 in amino acids: CASSLAGQGDFEQYF. The DNA for the CDR3 is TGTGCCAGCAGCTTGGCCGGACAGGGGGACTTCGAGCAGTACTTC.

On this clonotype: A much larger clone differs from this one at a single base, so this may be a read error. The chain combines TRBV19 with TRBJ2-1; 8 bases fit TRBD2. The CDR3 spans 15 residues. V gave up 1 base and J gave up 8 bases; unmatched junction bases: 7. Germline loops: CDR1 LNHDA, CDR2 SQIVND (reference sequence). This CDR3 reads CASSIVGSGTYEQFF. The DNA of the CDR3 is TGTGCCAGTAGTATAGTTGGTAGCGGGACATATGAGCAGTTCTTC.

The chain uses TRBV29-1 and TRBJ1-1; maybe TRBD1 (6 bases). The CDR3 runs 12 residues. The V gene lost 4 bases and the J gene lost 13 bases, with 19 bases spanning the gap. Germline V gene sequence: CDR1 SQVTM, CDR2 ANQGSEA. CDR3 sequence reads: CSVVDGTQVFFF. The CDR3, as DNA: TGCAGCGTTGTGGACGGGACACAGGTGTTTTTCTTT.

This clonotype has at least ten counts. The chain couples TRBV6-5 to TRBJ2-1; 7 nucleotides line up with TRBD2. J was trimmed by 9 bases and V by 3 bases; bases with no gene match: 11. The germline CDR1 and CDR2 sequences are MNHEY and SVGAGI. The length of the CDR3 is 15 residues. The CDR3 bases are TGTGCCAGCAGTTATGACCCTAGCGGTTGGGGTGAGCAGTTCTTC. Its protein is CASSYDPSGWGEQFF.

In its sample, this clonotype was seen a few times. The rearrangement joins TRBV10-3 to TRBJ2-7, with TRBD2 matching over 8 bases. J was trimmed by 6 bases and V by 0 bases; bases with no gene match: 7. Per the germline V gene, CDR1 is ENHRY and CDR2 is SYGVKD. The CDR3 consists of 15 residues. CDR3 loop: CAISESSRGGSEQYF. In DNA, the CDR3 is TGTGCCATCAGTGAGTCGAGCCGGGGGGGAAGCGAGCAGTACTTC.

CDR3 residues: CASSLSPRVGGRASEQYF. The CDR3 coding sequence is TGTGCCAGCAGCTTAAGTCCAAGGGTTGGCGGGAGGGCCTCCGAGCAGTACTTC. This chain joins TRBV7-9 and TRBJ2-7, with TRBD2 matching over 9 bases. In germline, CDR1 is SEHNR, CDR2 FQNEAQ (reference sequence). V dropped 2 bases and J dropped 6; count of bases not matched to a gene: 17. This CDR3 region has 18 residues.

The table lists this clonotype with a few counts. The chain links TRBV4-1 to TRBJ2-1; D possibly corresponds to TRBD1 (5 bases). The CDR3 runs 14 residues. Between the trimmed V and J ends, which lost 4 bases and 4 bases, there was a span of 11 bases. Per the germline V gene, CDR1 is MGHRA and CDR2 is YSYEKL. Written as DNA, the CDR3 is TGCGCCAGCAGCCCCGGTGGGGCATACAATGAGCAGTTCTTC. Its protein is CASSPGGAYNEQFF.

V usage is TRBV12-3 or TRBV12-4 and J usage is TRBJ1-2, with D unclear. The CDR3 is 8 residues long. V was clipped by 7 bases and J by 10 bases, with 4 bases between them. CDR3 coding DNA: TGTGCCAGCACCCCCTACACCTTC. Amino acid sequence: CASTPYTF.